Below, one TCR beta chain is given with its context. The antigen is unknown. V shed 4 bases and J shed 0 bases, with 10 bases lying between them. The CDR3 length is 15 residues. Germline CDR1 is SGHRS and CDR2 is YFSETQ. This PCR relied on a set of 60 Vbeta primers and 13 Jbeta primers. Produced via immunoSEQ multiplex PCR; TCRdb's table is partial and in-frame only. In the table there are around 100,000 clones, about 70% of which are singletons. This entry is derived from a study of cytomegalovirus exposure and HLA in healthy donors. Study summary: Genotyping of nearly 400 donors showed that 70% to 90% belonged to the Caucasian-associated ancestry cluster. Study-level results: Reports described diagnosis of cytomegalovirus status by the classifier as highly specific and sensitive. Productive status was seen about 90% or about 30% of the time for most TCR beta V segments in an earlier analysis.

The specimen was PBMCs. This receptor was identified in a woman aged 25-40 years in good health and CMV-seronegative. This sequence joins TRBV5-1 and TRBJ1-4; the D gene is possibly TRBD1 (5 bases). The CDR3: CASSSDRATNEKLFF. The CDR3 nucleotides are TGCGCCAGCAGCAGCGACAGAGCAACTAATGAAAAACTGTTTTTT. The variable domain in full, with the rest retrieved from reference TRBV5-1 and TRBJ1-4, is KAGVTQTPRYLIKTRGQQVTLSCSPISGHRSVSWYQQTPGQGLQFLFEYFSETQRNKGNFPGRFSGRQFSNSRSEMNVSTLELGDSALYLCASSSDRATNEKLFFGSGTQLSVL.